Listed below are T cell receptor beta chains from one sample, sequenced in a study of T cell repertoires in cytomegalovirus infection. MiXCR, run by TCRdb on the reads, gives a single entry per CDR3 protein. The sample has 680,000 or so distinct CDR3 sequences; roughly a third are singletons. Input material: PBMCs. Receptor source: a human donor in good health (CMV status not recorded). Some clones in this sample may be carry-over from other donors' samples. The CDR3 runs from the conserved cysteine through the conserved F or W. D genes are given only for firm matches. The size entry is marked missing in some rows and otherwise reads once, few, many or a size class.

. few TRBJ2-1 TRBV7-9 CASSSNRDSYNEQFF TGTGCCAGCAGTTCAAACCGAGACTCCTACAATGAGCAGTTCTTC
. few TRBJ2-2 TRBV19 CASSPRTAELFF TGTGCCAGTAGTCCGCGGACCGCGGAGCTGTTTTTT
TRBD1 . TRBJ1-5 TRBV4-2 CASSARTGLGFQPQHF TGTGCCAGCAGCGCCCGGACAGGGCTTGGGTTTCAGCCCCAGCATTTT
. . TRBJ2-4 TRBV20-1 CSARTAGGLQGTNIQYF TGCAGTGCTAGGACCGCGGGCGGCCTACAGGGAACAAACATTCAGTACTTC
. few TRBJ2-2 TRBV24-1 CATSDLHRNTGELFF TGTGCCACCAGTGATTTGCACAGAAACACCGGGGAGCTGTTTTTT
. few TRBJ1-3 TRBV18 CASSPQTVSGNTIYF TGTGCCAGCTCACCGCAGACAGTCTCTGGAAACACCATATATTTT
TRBD2 many TRBJ2-1 TRBV7-2 CASSSLGLAGGGEQFF TGTGCCAGCAGCTCATTGGGACTAGCGGGAGGGGGTGAGCAGTTCTTC
TRBD2 . TRBJ2-1 TRBV2 CASSGSNRLAGGNEQFF TGTGCCAGCAGTGGTTCAAACCGACTAGCGGGGGGTAATGAGCAGTTCTTC
. few TRBJ2-1 TRBV7-9 CASSTSGFYNEQFF TGTGCCAGCAGTACCTCGGGATTCTACAATGAGCAGTTCTTC
TRBD1 few TRBJ1-1 TRBV11-2 CASSGKTGLMNTEAFF TGTGCCAGCAGCGGTAAGACAGGGCTGATGAACACTGAAGCTTTCTTT
. . TRBJ1-2 TRBV7-9 CASSLEWAGNYGYTF TGTGCCAGCAGCTTAGAATGGGCAGGGAACTATGGCTACACCTTC
TRBD1 . TRBJ2-5 TRBV4-1 CASARDRGVVQETQYF TGCGCCAGCGCTAGGGACAGGGGAGTAGTCCAAGAGACCCAGTACTTC
. many TRBJ2-5 TRBV7-2 CASSLSGPQETQYF TGTGCCAGCAGCTTGTCGGGCCCCCAAGAGACCCAGTACTTC
. . TRBJ1-1 TRBV7-6 CASSSDKRSESFF TGTGCCAGCAGCTCTGACAAAAGGTCGGAATCTTTCTTT
. few TRBJ2-2 TRBV27 CASSIPGQNTGELFF TGTGCCAGCAGTATTCCGGGACAGAACACCGGGGAGCTGTTTTTT
TRBD2 few TRBJ2-2 TRBV20-1 CSAENSGGAMSGELFF TGCAGTGCCGAAAACTCCGGGGGGGCTATGAGCGGGGAGCTGTTTTTT
. many TRBJ2-7 TRBV7-8 CASSPKAPGYEQYF TGTGCCAGCAGCCCGAAGGCCCCCGGCTACGAGCAGTACTTC
TRBD2 . TRBJ2-5 TRBV20-1 CSARDEGLATGTQYF TGCAGTGCTAGAGACGAAGGACTAGCGACGGGGACCCAGTACTTC
. . TRBJ2-1 TRBV7-2 CASSLGSNDHFF TGTGCCAGCAGCTTAGGGAGCAATGATCATTTCTTC
. few TRBJ1-5 TRBV20-1 CSARGQLDQPQHF TGCAGTGCTAGAGGGCAGCTTGATCAGCCCCAGCATTTT
. few TRBJ1-5 TRBV28 CASSYQAAGWDQPQHF TGTGCCAGCAGTTATCAGGCGGCAGGGTGGGATCAGCCCCAGCATTTT
TRBD2 many TRBJ2-7 TRBV7-2 CASSLAGASGRGPSYEQYF TGTGCCAGCAGCTTAGCTGGGGCTAGCGGGAGGGGGCCCTCGTACGAGCAGTACTTC
. . TRBJ1-4 TRBV6-1 CASSALGAGDEKLFF TGTGCCAGCAGTGCCTTAGGGGCAGGGGATGAAAAACTGTTTTTT
. . TRBJ1-2 TRBV20-1 CSAREAVGYGYTF TGCAGTGCTAGAGAGGCGGTAGGCTATGGCTACACCTTC
. few TRBJ2-5 TRBV19 CASSSTGQKTQYF TGTGCCAGTAGCTCCACAGGGCAAAAGACCCAGTACTTC
. . TRBJ1-1 TRBV29-1 CSVGGPMNTEAFF TGCAGCGTGGGGGGACCCATGAACACTGAAGCTTTCTTT
. . TRBJ1-1 TRBV20-1 CSAHRGTNTEDFF TGCAGTGCCCACCGGGGGACGAACACTGAAGATTTCTTT
. many TRBJ1-5 TRBV28 CASRRRQLRGGLQPQHF TGTGCCAGCAGACGTAGACAGCTCCGAGGCGGTCTTCAGCCCCAGCATTTT
. many TRBJ2-1 TRBV19 CASSTTGSSYNEQFF TGTGCCAGCTCAACAACAGGTAGCTCCTACAATGAGCAGTTCTTC
TRBD2 many TRBJ2-7 TRBV7-8 CASSSGTSGMPSEQYF TGTGCCAGCAGCTCCGGGACTAGCGGAATGCCTAGCGAGCAGTACTTC